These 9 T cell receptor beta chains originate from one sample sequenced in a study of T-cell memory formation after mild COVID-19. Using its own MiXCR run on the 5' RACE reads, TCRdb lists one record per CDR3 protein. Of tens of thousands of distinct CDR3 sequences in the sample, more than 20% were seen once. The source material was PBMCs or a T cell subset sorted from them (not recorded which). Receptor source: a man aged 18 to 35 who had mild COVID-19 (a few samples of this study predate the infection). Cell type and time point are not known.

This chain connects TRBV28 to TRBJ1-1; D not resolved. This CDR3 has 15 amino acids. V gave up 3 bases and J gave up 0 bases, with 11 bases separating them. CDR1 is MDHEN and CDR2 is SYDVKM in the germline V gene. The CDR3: CASSLVSSLNTEAFF. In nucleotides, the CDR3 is TGTGCCAGCAGTTTGGTGTCCAGTCTGAACACTGAAGCTTTCTTT. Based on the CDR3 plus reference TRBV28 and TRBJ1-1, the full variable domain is DVKVTQSSRYLVKRTGEKVFLECVQDMDHENMFWYRQDPGLGLRLIYFSYDVKMKEKGDIPEGYSVSREKKERFSLILESASTNQTSMYLCASSLVSSLNTEAFFGQGTRLTVV.

CDR3 DNA sequence: TGTGCCAGCAGGGATACCGCATACAGGGTATCATACGAGCAGTACTTC. Its protein is CASRDTAYRVSYEQYF. This chain joins TRBV6-6 and TRBJ2-7, with D maybe TRBD1 (6 bases). The CDR3 is 16 amino acids. The V end was cut by 6 bases, the J end by 4 bases, with 22 bases between. From germline, CDR1 is MNHNY and CDR2 SVGAGI (reference sequence).

As DNA, the CDR3 is TGTGCCAGCAGTCCAACAGGGGGCGCAGACGGCTACACCTTC. As protein: CASSPTGGADGYTF. The V gene is TRBV7-3, the J gene TRBJ1-2, with TRBD1 matching over 9 bases. The CDR3 consists of 14 residues. Germline V gene lookup returns CDR1 SGHTA and CDR2 FQGTGA. Losses at the gene ends were 6 bases for V and 8 bases for J; bases not matched to a gene: 10.

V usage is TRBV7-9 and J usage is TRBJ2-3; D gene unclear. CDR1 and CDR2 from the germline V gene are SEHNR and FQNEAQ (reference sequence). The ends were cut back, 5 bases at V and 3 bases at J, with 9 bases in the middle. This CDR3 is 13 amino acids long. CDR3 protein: CASSPTTTDTQYF. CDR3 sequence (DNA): TGTGCCAGCAGCCCGACAACGACAGATACGCAGTATTTT.

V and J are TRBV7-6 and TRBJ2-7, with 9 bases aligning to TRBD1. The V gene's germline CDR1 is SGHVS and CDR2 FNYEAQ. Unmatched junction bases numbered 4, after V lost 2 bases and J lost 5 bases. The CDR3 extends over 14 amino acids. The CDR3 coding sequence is TGTGCCAGCAGCTTAAGACAGGGGGGACACGAGCAGTACTTC. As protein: CASSLRQGGHEQYF.

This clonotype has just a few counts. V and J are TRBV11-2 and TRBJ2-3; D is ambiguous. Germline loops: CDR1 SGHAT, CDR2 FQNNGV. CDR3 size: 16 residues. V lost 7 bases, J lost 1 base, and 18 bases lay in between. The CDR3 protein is CASTSLLAARTDTQYF. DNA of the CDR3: TGTGCCAGCACCTCACTCCTTGCAGCTCGCACAGATACGCAGTATTTT.

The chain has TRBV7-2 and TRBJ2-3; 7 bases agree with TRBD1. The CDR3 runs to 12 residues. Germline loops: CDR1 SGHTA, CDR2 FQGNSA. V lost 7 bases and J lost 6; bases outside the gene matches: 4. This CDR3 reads CASTDRVDTQYF. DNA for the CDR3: TGTGCCAGCACCGACAGGGTTGATACGCAGTATTTT.

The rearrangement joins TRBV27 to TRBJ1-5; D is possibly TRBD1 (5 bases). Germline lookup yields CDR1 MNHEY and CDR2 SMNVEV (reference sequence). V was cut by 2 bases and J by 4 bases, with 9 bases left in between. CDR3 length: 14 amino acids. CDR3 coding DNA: TGTGCCAGCAGTTTACCGGGACTTAATCAGCCCCAGCATTTT. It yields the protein CASSLPGLNQPQHF.

The CDR3 DNA reads as TGTGCCAGCAGTATCTACAGGGAAGGTTTGCCCCAGCATTTT. Encoded protein: CASSIYREGLPQHF. J is TRBJ1-5 and V is TRBV6-2 or TRBV6-3; possible D gene TRBD1, 6 bases. V lost 5 bases to trimming and J lost 9 bases, with 17 bases between them. Per the germline V gene, CDR1 is MNHEY and CDR2 is SVGEGT. This CDR3 comprises 14 residues.